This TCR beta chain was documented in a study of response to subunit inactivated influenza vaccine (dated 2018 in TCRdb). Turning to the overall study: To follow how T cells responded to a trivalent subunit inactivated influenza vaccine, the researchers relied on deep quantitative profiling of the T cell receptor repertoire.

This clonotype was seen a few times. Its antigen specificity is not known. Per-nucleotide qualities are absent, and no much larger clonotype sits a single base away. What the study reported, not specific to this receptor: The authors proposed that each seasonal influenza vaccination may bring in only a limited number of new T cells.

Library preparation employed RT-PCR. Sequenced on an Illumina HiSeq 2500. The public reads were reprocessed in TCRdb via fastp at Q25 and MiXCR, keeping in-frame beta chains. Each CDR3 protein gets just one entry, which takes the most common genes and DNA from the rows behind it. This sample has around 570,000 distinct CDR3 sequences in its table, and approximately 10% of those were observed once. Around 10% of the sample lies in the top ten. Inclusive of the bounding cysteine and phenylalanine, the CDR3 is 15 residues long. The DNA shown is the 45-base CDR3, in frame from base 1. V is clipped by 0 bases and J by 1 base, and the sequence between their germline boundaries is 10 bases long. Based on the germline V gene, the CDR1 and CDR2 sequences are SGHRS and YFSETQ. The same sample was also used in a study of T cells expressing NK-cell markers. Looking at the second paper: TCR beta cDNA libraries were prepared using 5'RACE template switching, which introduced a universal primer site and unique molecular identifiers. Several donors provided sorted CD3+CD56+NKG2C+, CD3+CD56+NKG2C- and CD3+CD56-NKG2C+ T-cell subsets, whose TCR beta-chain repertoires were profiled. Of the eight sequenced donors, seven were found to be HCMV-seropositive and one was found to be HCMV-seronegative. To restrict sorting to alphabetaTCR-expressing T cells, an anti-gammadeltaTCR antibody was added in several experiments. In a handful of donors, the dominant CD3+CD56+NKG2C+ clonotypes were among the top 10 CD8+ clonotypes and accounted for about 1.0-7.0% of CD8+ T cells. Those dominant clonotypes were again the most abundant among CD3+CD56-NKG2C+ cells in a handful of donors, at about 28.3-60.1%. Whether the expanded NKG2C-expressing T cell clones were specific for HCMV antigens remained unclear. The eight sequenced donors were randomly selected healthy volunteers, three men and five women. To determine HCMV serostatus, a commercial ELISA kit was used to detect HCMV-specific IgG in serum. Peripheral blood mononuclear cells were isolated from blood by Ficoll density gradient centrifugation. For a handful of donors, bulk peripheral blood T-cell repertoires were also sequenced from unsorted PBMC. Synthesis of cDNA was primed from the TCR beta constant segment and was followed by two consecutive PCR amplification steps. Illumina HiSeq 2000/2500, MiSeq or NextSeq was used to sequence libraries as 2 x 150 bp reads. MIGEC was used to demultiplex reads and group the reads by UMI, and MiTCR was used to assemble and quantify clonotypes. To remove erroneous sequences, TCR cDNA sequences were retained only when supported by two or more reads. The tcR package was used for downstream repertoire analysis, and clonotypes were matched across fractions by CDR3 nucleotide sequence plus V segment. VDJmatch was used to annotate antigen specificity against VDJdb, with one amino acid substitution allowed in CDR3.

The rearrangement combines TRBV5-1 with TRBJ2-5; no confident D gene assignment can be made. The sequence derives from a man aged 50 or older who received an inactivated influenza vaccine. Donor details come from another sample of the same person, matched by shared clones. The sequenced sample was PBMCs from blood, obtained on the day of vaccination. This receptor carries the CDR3 CASSLVSQFQETQYF. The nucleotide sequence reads TGCGCCAGCAGCTTGGTATCCCAGTTCCAAGAGACCCAGTACTTC.